The rows below give T cell receptor beta chains drawn from one sample of a study of shared clonotypes between healthy human individuals. Sequencing used immunoSEQ multiplex PCR; TCRdb keeps in-frame clones, though not all of them. The sample has around 2.3 million clones; around 95% are singletons. The specimen was naive CD4+ T cells sorted from blood. These receptors were obtained from a man younger than 30 in good health. Both conserved end residues are part of each CDR3. D genes are given only for firm matches. A row's size may be missing; if present it is once, few, many or a size class.

j_gene: TRBJ2-3
v_gene: TRBV9
d_gene: .
abundance: .
CDR3aa: CASSVDRDTQYF
CDR3nt: TGTGCCAGCAGCGTAGATAGAGATACGCAGTATTTT

j_gene: TRBJ1-4
v_gene: TRBV15
d_gene: .
abundance: .
CDR3aa: CATSRSNEKLFF
CDR3nt: TGTGCCACCAGCAGGTCCAATGAAAAACTGTTTTTT

j_gene: TRBJ1-4
v_gene: TRBV5-5
d_gene: .
abundance: .
CDR3aa: CASSFAMRDEKLFF
CDR3nt: TGTGCCAGCAGCTTCGCTATGAGGGATGAAAAACTGTTTTTT

j_gene: TRBJ2-2
v_gene: TRBV27
d_gene: .
abundance: .
CDR3aa: CASSLGGVGTGELFF
CDR3nt: TGTGCCAGCAGTTTAGGCGGAGTCGGCACCGGGGAGCTGTTTTTT

j_gene: TRBJ1-4
v_gene: TRBV19
d_gene: TRBD1
abundance: .
CDR3aa: CASTGTGDATNEKLFF
CDR3nt: TGTGCCAGCACCGGGACAGGGGACGCAACTAATGAAAAACTGTTTTTT

j_gene: TRBJ1-5
v_gene: TRBV30
d_gene: .
abundance: .
CDR3aa: CAWSVGSSQPQHF
CDR3nt: TGTGCCTGGAGTGTAGGGAGTAGTCAGCCCCAGCATTTT

j_gene: TRBJ2-7
v_gene: TRBV7-2
d_gene: .
abundance: .
CDR3aa: CASSPDGAVYSYEQYF
CDR3nt: TGTGCCAGCAGCCCCGACGGAGCGGTTTACTCCTACGAGCAGTACTTC

j_gene: TRBJ2-3
v_gene: TRBV5-1
d_gene: TRBD2
abundance: .
CDR3aa: CASTRGGADTQYF
CDR3nt: TGCGCCAGCACCCGGGGGGGCGCAGATACGCAGTATTTT

j_gene: TRBJ2-3
v_gene: TRBV5-1
d_gene: TRBD1
abundance: .
CDR3aa: CASSDAGTGGIDTQYF
CDR3nt: TGCGCCAGCAGCGACGCCGGGACAGGGGGCATAGATACGCAGTATTTT

j_gene: TRBJ1-2
v_gene: TRBV6-5
d_gene: .
abundance: .
CDR3aa: CASSYLAPVSYTF
CDR3nt: TGTGCCAGCAGTTACCTAGCCCCAGTAAGCTACACCTTC

j_gene: TRBJ1-6
v_gene: TRBV30
d_gene: TRBD1
abundance: .
CDR3aa: CAWGLGQGNSPLHF
CDR3nt: TGTGCCTGGGGCCTGGGACAGGGGAATTCACCCCTCCACTTT

j_gene: TRBJ2-7
v_gene: TRBV6-1
d_gene: .
abundance: few
CDR3aa: CASTRQGLSSYEQYF
CDR3nt: TGTGCCAGCACCAGACAGGGACTGAGCTCCTACGAGCAGTACTTC

j_gene: TRBJ2-1
v_gene: TRBV29-1
d_gene: .
abundance: .
CDR3aa: CSTARANEQFF
CDR3nt: TGCAGCACGGCAAGGGCCAATGAGCAGTTCTTC

j_gene: TRBJ2-1
v_gene: TRBV11-2
d_gene: TRBD2
abundance: .
CDR3aa: CASSRLAGQYNEQFF
CDR3nt: TGTGCCAGCAGCCGTTTAGCGGGACAATACAATGAGCAGTTCTTC

j_gene: TRBJ2-1
v_gene: TRBV5-1
d_gene: .
abundance: .
CDR3aa: CASSWGRYNEQFF
CDR3nt: TGCGCCAGCAGCTGGGGACGTTACAATGAGCAGTTCTTC

j_gene: TRBJ1-1
v_gene: TRBV30
d_gene: .
abundance: .
CDR3aa: CAWGRGRVEAFF
CDR3nt: TGTGCCTGGGGGCGCGGACGTGTTGAAGCTTTCTTT

j_gene: TRBJ1-1
v_gene: TRBV7-9
d_gene: .
abundance: .
CDR3aa: CASRRQLNTEAFF
CDR3nt: TGTGCCAGCAGGCGACAGTTGAACACTGAAGCTTTCTTT

j_gene: TRBJ1-2
v_gene: TRBV11-2
d_gene: .
abundance: .
CDR3aa: CASSLRGDGYGYTF
CDR3nt: TGTGCCAGCAGCCTACGAGGGGACGGCTATGGCTACACCTTC

j_gene: TRBJ1-2
v_gene: TRBV5-4
d_gene: TRBD1
abundance: .
CDR3aa: CASSPPGQGGYGYTF
CDR3nt: TGTGCCAGCAGCCCTCCCGGACAGGGTGGCTATGGCTACACCTTC

j_gene: TRBJ2-7
v_gene: TRBV7-9
d_gene: .
abundance: .
CDR3aa: CASSPVRPRGNYEQYF
CDR3nt: TGTGCCAGCAGCCCCGTTCGCCCTAGGGGTAACTACGAGCAGTACTTC

j_gene: TRBJ2-3
v_gene: TRBV4-2
d_gene: TRBD2
abundance: .
CDR3aa: CASSQERTRGEDTQYF
CDR3nt: TGTGCCAGCAGCCAAGAGCGGACTAGGGGCGAAGATACGCAGTATTTT

j_gene: TRBJ2-7
v_gene: TRBV5-6
d_gene: .
abundance: .
CDR3aa: CASSDAAGAYEQYF
CDR3nt: TGTGCCAGCAGCGATGCGGCAGGGGCCTACGAGCAGTACTTC

j_gene: TRBJ2-1
v_gene: TRBV5-4
d_gene: .
abundance: .
CDR3aa: CASSSDGWVYNEQFF
CDR3nt: TGTGCCAGCAGCTCGGACGGATGGGTCTACAATGAGCAGTTCTTC

j_gene: TRBJ2-7
v_gene: TRBV4-1
d_gene: .
abundance: once
CDR3aa: CASSQRSVVTDEQYF
CDR3nt: TGCGCCAGCAGCCAACGATCGGTTGTAACGGACGAGCAGTACTTC

j_gene: TRBJ2-7
v_gene: TRBV27
d_gene: TRBD2
abundance: .
CDR3aa: CASSLGLRGGSYEQYF
CDR3nt: TGTGCCAGCAGTTTAGGCCTACGGGGGGGCTCCTACGAGCAGTACTTC

j_gene: TRBJ1-1
v_gene: TRBV29-1
d_gene: .
abundance: .
CDR3aa: CSVLGNTEAFF
CDR3nt: TGCAGCGTTCTAGGGAACACTGAAGCTTTCTTT

j_gene: TRBJ1-2
v_gene: TRBV28
d_gene: TRBD1
abundance: .
CDR3aa: CASSSRDRKNGYTF
CDR3nt: TGTGCCAGCAGTTCACGGGACAGGAAGAATGGCTACACCTTC

j_gene: TRBJ2-5
v_gene: TRBV18
d_gene: .
abundance: .
CDR3aa: CASSPREGSSETQYF
CDR3nt: TGTGCCAGCTCACCTAGAGAAGGGAGCTCAGAGACCCAGTACTTC

j_gene: TRBJ2-1
v_gene: TRBV7-2
d_gene: TRBD1
abundance: .
CDR3aa: CASSLAGQVNNEQFF
CDR3nt: TGTGCCAGCAGCTTGGCGGGACAGGTGAACAATGAGCAGTTCTTC

j_gene: TRBJ2-7
v_gene: TRBV7-9
d_gene: TRBD1
abundance: .
CDR3aa: CASSRLDRGRDEQYF
CDR3nt: TGTGCCAGCAGCCGATTGGACAGGGGGCGGGACGAGCAGTACTTC

j_gene: TRBJ1-3
v_gene: TRBV18
d_gene: .
abundance: few
CDR3aa: CASSPLPAESGNTIYF
CDR3nt: TGTGCCAGCTCACCACTGCCCGCAGAGTCTGGAAACACCATATATTTT

j_gene: TRBJ2-7
v_gene: TRBV5-1
d_gene: TRBD1
abundance: .
CDR3aa: CASSRDSGSSYEQYF
CDR3nt: TGCGCCAGCAGCCGGGACAGCGGTTCCTCCTACGAGCAGTACTTC

j_gene: TRBJ1-3
v_gene: TRBV11-2
d_gene: .
abundance: .
CDR3aa: CASLVGTSGNTIYF
CDR3nt: TGTGCCAGCTTGGTGGGAACGTCTGGAAACACCATATATTTT

j_gene: TRBJ2-3
v_gene: TRBV4-3
d_gene: .
abundance: once
CDR3aa: CASSQDGGAGIDTQYF
CDR3nt: TGCGCCAGCAGCCAAGATGGAGGCGCTGGGATAGATACGCAGTATTTT

j_gene: TRBJ2-6
v_gene: TRBV28
d_gene: .
abundance: .
CDR3aa: CASSDSSGANVLTF
CDR3nt: TGTGCCAGCTCCGACAGCTCTGGGGCCAACGTCCTGACTTTC

j_gene: TRBJ1-5
v_gene: TRBV11-2
d_gene: .
abundance: .
CDR3aa: CASSLDGGARVNQPQHF
CDR3nt: TGTGCCAGCAGCTTAGATGGGGGGGCGCGGGTCAATCAGCCCCAGCATTTT

j_gene: TRBJ2-5
v_gene: TRBV18
d_gene: TRBD1
abundance: .
CDR3aa: CASSMGQGQETQYF
CDR3nt: TGTGCCAGCTCCATGGGACAGGGACAAGAGACCCAGTACTTC

j_gene: TRBJ1-5
v_gene: TRBV6-5
d_gene: .
abundance: .
CDR3aa: CASSYQGSNQPQHF
CDR3nt: TGTGCCAGCAGTTATCAGGGGAGCAATCAGCCCCAGCATTTT

j_gene: TRBJ2-2
v_gene: TRBV6-5
d_gene: .
abundance: .
CDR3aa: CASTVLMGAVGELFF
CDR3nt: TGTGCCAGCACCGTCCTAATGGGGGCTGTCGGGGAGCTGTTTTTT

j_gene: TRBJ1-1
v_gene: TRBV7-9
d_gene: .
abundance: .
CDR3aa: CASSLEAGTTEAFF
CDR3nt: TGTGCCAGCAGCTTAGAAGCCGGGACGACGGAAGCTTTCTTT

j_gene: TRBJ2-7
v_gene: TRBV6-5
d_gene: TRBD1
abundance: .
CDR3aa: CASSYLQQGPPYEQYF
CDR3nt: TGTGCCAGCAGTTACCTTCAACAGGGGCCACCCTACGAGCAGTACTTC

j_gene: TRBJ2-1
v_gene: TRBV6-5
d_gene: TRBD1
abundance: .
CDR3aa: CASRPGTVPYNEQFF
CDR3nt: TGTGCCAGCAGGCCCGGGACAGTGCCCTACAATGAGCAGTTCTTC

j_gene: TRBJ2-7
v_gene: TRBV9
d_gene: TRBD2
abundance: .
CDR3aa: CASSVTSGSPYEQYF
CDR3nt: TGTGCCAGCAGCGTAACTAGCGGGAGCCCCTACGAGCAGTACTTC

j_gene: TRBJ2-4
v_gene: TRBV15
d_gene: TRBD2
abundance: .
CDR3aa: CATSGLGGLTKNIQYF
CDR3nt: TGTGCCACCAGCGGACTAGGAGGGCTAACCAAAAACATTCAGTACTTC

j_gene: TRBJ1-3
v_gene: TRBV6-6
d_gene: .
abundance: .
CDR3aa: CAVRGGDVSGNTIYF
CDR3nt: TGTGCTGTTAGGGGAGGGGACGTCTCTGGAAACACCATATATTTT

j_gene: TRBJ2-1
v_gene: TRBV15
d_gene: .
abundance: .
CDR3aa: CATSREIDNEQFF
CDR3nt: TGTGCCACCAGCAGAGAGATTGACAATGAGCAGTTCTTC

j_gene: TRBJ2-3
v_gene: TRBV28
d_gene: TRBD2
abundance: .
CDR3aa: CASSLRLAGVTDTQYF
CDR3nt: TGTGCCAGCAGCTTAAGACTAGCGGGGGTTACAGATACGCAGTATTTT

j_gene: TRBJ2-3
v_gene: TRBV7-2
d_gene: TRBD1
abundance: .
CDR3aa: CASSSQTGGADTQYF
CDR3nt: TGTGCCAGCAGCTCGCAGACAGGGGGCGCAGATACGCAGTATTTT